This T cell receptor beta chain was captured by sequencing in a study of blood T cell repertoires in COVID-19 (dated by TCRdb to 2020 to 2021). Describing the broader study: The collaborator samples originated in the United States, Italy and Spain and spanned the acute and convalescent phases of COVID-19. The prospective study material was composed of cDNA or gDNA derived from T cells, B-cell-depleted T cells, or PBMCs. Subjects who had been exposed to COVID-19, were actively infected with it, or had recovered from it provided the deeply sampled blood TCRbeta repertoires that made up the dataset. The repertoires were released in a freely available public database meant as a resource for research on the immune response to SARS-CoV-2. The samples were drawn from two sources: the first 160 participants of the ongoing ImmuneRACE study, and 1,200 or so subjects contributed by 6 global collaborators. Nearly every sample came with metadata listing a de-identified subject ID, COVID-19 status, age in years and sex. Where available, HLA class I and class II types were obtained from metadata supplied by the sample provider rather than from assay-based typing. Study-wide conclusions, independent of this receptor: The amount of clinical and demographic metadata varied by source and participant and was provided uncurated.

With regard to this clone: The antigen this receptor binds is unknown. No clone much larger than this one lies a single base away; base qualities are absent.

TCRbeta CDR3 regions were amplified from genomic DNA using the immunoSEQ Assay, a bias-controlled multiplex PCR. Under the source paper's analysis protocol: The number of nucleated cells in each sample was estimated by amplification of reference gene primers within the assay. Sequence reads were collapsed and filtered to measure the absolute abundance of every unique TCRbeta CDR3 rearrangement. Productive Simpson clonality was computed per sample as the square root of Simpson's diversity index over productive rearrangements. Sourced from immuneACCESS, this table was stored by TCRdb with only in-frame sequences that have V and J called. A share of the clones is absent; for the studies checked, an unresolved V gene accounts for under half, and the remainder has no known explanation. V, J and clone size were drawn from that table, and D and trimming were deduced from the DNA. This sample has under 300,000 clones in its table, and approximately 90% of those were observed once. Of the sample, about 9.3% is held by the ten largest clones.

Participants in the prospective study were enrolled through a virtual design, were aged about 18 to 100 years, and lived in fewer than 30 United States geographic areas. Cohort assignment in the prospective study relied on participant-reported clinical history from a screening survey and a study questionnaire. ImmuneRACE Cohort 3 recovered participants were defined by two consecutive negative NP/OP PCR tests, healthcare professional clearance, or symptom resolution. In the prospective study, whole blood, serum and a nasopharyngeal or oropharyngeal swab were collected from each participant by mobile phlebotomists. Prospective study participants could optionally give additional blood draws and questionnaires over an approximately 2-month period. Before DNA extraction, blood samples from the prospective study were shipped at room temperature or frozen. Via the germline V gene, CDR1 is SGDLS and CDR2 YYNGEE. V ends up 2 bases short and J 3 bases short, with an unmatched junction base count of 2. Counted from cysteine to phenylalanine, this CDR3 has 15 amino acids. Only the CDR3 region is kept as DNA, spanning 45 bases read in frame from base 1.

The specimen sequenced was PBMCs or T cells enriched from blood (not recorded which). The V gene is TRBV9 and the J gene is TRBJ2-2; 9 of the junction bases match TRBD2. This clonotype was sampled from a man aged 40-55 years who had recovered from COVID-19. The nucleotide sequence is TGTGCCAGCAGCGTTTTAGCGGGGGACACCGGGGAGCTGTTTTTT. The encoded protein is CASSVLAGDTGELFF. Reference TRBV9 and TRBJ2-2 proteins supply the regions before and after the CDR3; the full variable domain is: DSGVTQTPKHLITATGQRVTLRCSPRSGDLSVYWYQQSLDQGLQFLIQYYNGEERAKGNILERFSAQQFPDLHSELNLSSLELGDSALYFCASSVLAGDTGELFFGEGSRLTVL.